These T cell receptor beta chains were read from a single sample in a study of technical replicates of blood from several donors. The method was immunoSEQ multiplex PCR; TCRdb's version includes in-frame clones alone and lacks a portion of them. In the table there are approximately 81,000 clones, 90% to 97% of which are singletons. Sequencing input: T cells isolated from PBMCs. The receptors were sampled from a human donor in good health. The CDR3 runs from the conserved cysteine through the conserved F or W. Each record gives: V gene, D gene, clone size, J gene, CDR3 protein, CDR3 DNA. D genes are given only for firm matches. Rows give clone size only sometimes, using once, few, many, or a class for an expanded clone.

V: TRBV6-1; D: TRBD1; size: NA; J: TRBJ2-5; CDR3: CASRPDMGQEETQYF; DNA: TGTGCCAGCAGACCGGACATGGGACAGGAAGAGACCCAGTACTTC
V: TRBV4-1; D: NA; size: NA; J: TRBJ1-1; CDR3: CASSSWTMMNTEAFF; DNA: TGCGCCAGCAGCTCCTGGACAATGATGAACACTGAAGCTTTCTTT
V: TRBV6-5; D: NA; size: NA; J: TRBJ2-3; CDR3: CASSYSFPEDTQYF; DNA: TGTGCCAGCAGTTACTCGTTCCCGGAGGATACGCAGTATTTT
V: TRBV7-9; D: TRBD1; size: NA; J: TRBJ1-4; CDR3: CASSPGQGSFSNEKLFF; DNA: TGTGCCAGCAGCCCTGGACAGGGGAGTTTTTCTAATGAAAAACTGTTTTTT
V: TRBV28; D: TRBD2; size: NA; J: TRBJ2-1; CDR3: CASSPLGGRGDEQFF; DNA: TGTGCCAGCAGCCCGCTGGGCGGGAGGGGGGATGAGCAGTTCTTC
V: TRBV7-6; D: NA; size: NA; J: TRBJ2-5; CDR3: CASSLAGGETQYF; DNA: TGTGCCAGCAGCTTAGCGGGAGGAGAGACCCAGTACTTC
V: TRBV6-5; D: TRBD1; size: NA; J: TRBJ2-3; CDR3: CASSVTGGRTDTQYF; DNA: TGTGCCAGCAGTGTCACAGGGGGTCGGACAGATACGCAGTATTTT
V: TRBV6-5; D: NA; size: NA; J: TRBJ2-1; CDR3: CASSPDSYNEQFF; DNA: TGTGCCAGCAGCCCTGACAGTTACAATGAGCAGTTCTTC
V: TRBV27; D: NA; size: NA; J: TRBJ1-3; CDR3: CASSIRGATGNTIYF; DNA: TGTGCCAGCAGTATCCGGGGGGCAACTGGAAACACCATATATTTT
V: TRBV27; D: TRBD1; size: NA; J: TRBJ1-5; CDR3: CASSSYTGTVNSNQPQHF; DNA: TGTGCCAGCAGTTCCTATACCGGGACAGTAAATAGCAATCAGCCCCAGCATTTT
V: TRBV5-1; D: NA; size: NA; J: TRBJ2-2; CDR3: CASSKDSLLTTGELFF; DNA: TGCGCCAGCAGCAAGGACAGCTTACTTACCACCGGGGAGCTGTTTTTT
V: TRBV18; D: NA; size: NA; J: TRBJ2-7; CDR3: CASSPNSYEQYF; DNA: TGTGCCAGCTCACCAAATTCTTACGAGCAGTACTTC
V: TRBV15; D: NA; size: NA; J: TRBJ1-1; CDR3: CATRPVTPVNTEAFF; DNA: TGTGCCACTCGCCCTGTTACGCCAGTGAACACTGAAGCTTTCTTT
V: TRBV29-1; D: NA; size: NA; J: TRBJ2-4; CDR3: CSVAQGFGNIQYF; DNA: TGCAGCGTGGCTCAGGGGTTCGGAAACATTCAGTACTTC
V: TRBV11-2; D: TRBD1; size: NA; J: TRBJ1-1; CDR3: CASSRDRNTEAFF; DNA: TGTGCCAGCAGCCGGGACAGGAACACTGAAGCTTTCTTT
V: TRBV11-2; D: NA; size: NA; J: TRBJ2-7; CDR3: CASSPDSLGTYEQYF; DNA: TGTGCCAGCAGCCCGGACAGCTTGGGGACCTACGAGCAGTACTTC
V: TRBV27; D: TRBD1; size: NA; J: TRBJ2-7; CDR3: CASSLSGDRAYEQYF; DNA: TGTGCCAGCAGTTTATCCGGGGACAGGGCCTACGAGCAGTACTTC
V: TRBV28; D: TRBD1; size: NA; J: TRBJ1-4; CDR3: CASSLPSGGSEKLFF; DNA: TGTGCCAGCAGTTTGCCCTCAGGGGGGTCCGAAAAACTGTTTTTT
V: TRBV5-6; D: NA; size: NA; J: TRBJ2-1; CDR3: CASSLVLVAEQFF; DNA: TGTGCCAGCAGCTTGGTACTAGTCGCTGAGCAGTTCTTC
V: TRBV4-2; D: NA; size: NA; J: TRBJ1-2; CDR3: CASSQDRSGYTF; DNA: TGTGCCAGCAGCCAAGATCGGAGTGGCTACACCTTC
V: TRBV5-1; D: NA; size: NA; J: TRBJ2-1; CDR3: CASRNSGYNEQFF; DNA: TGCGCCAGCAGGAATAGCGGATACAATGAGCAGTTCTTC
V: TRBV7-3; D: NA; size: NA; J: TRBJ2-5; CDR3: CASSFTTGETQYF; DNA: TGTGCCAGCAGCTTTACCACAGGGGAGACCCAGTACTTC
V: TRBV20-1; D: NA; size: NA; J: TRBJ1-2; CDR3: CSATYGYTF; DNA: TGCAGTGCTACGTATGGCTACACCTTC
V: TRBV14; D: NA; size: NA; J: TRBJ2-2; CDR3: CASSPDGIYTGELFF; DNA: TGTGCCAGCAGCCCTGACGGGATCTACACCGGGGAGCTGTTTTTT
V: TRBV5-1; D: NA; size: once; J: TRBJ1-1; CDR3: CASSLGGRGTEAFF; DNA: TGCGCCAGCAGCTTGGGCGGAAGGGGCACTGAAGCTTTCTTT
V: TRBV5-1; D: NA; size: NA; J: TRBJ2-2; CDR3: CASRTLSNTGELFF; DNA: TGCGCCAGCCGAACTCTATCGAACACCGGGGAGCTGTTTTTT
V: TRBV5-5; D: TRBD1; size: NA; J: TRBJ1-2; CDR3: CASSGGQGADGYTF; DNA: TGTGCCAGCAGCGGGGGACAGGGGGCGGATGGCTACACCTTC
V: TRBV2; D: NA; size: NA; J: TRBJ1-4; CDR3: CASRDDRMRVEKLFF; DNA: TGTGCCAGCAGAGACGACAGGATGAGGGTAGAAAAACTGTTTTTT
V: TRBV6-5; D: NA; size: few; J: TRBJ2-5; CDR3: CASSYQGSKTQYF; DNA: TGTGCCAGCAGTTATCAGGGAAGTAAGACCCAGTACTTC
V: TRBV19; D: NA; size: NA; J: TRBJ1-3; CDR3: CASSIVPGGNTIYF; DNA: TGTGCCAGTAGTATAGTGCCGGGAGGAAACACCATATATTTT
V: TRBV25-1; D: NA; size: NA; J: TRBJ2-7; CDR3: CASSVLYEQYF; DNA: TGTGCCAGCAGTGTTCTATACGAGCAGTACTTC
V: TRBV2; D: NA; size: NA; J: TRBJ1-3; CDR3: CASSADSSGNTIYF; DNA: TGTGCCAGCAGTGCCGACAGCTCTGGAAACACCATATATTTT
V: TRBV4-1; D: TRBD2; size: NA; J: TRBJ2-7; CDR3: CASSQGLAGAYEQYF; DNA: TGCGCCAGCAGCCAAGGCCTAGCGGGCGCCTACGAGCAGTACTTC
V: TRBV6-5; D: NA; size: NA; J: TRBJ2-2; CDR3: CASSWAMAGELFF; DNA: TGTGCCAGCAGTTGGGCGATGGCCGGGGAGCTGTTTTTT
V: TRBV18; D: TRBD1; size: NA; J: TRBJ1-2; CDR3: CASSPSGTGEYGYTF; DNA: TGTGCCAGCTCACCCTCCGGGACAGGGGAATATGGCTACACCTTC
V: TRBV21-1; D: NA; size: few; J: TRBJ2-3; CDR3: CASSKTGGKGTDTQYF; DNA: TGTGCCAGCAGCAAAACAGGGGGCAAGGGCACAGATACGCAGTATTTT
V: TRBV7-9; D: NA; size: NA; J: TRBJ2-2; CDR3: CASSPTGSRNTGELFF; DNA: TGTGCCAGCAGCCCCACAGGGTCACGGAACACCGGGGAGCTGTTTTTT
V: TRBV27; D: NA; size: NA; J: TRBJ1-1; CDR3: CASSLSLWATGEAFF; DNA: TGTGCCAGCAGTTTATCTCTTTGGGCTACAGGGGAAGCTTTCTTT
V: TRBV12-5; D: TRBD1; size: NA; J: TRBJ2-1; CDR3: CASGNHLGTVHYNEQFF; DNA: TGTGCTAGTGGTAACCATTTGGGGACAGTACATTACAATGAGCAGTTCTTC
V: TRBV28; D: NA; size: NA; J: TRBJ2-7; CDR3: CASSLFHARSYEQYF; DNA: TGTGCCAGCAGTTTATTCCACGCTCGGAGCTACGAGCAGTACTTC
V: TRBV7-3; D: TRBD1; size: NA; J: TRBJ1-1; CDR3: CASSPQTGANTEAFF; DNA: TGTGCCAGCAGCCCCCAGACAGGGGCGAACACTGAAGCTTTCTTT
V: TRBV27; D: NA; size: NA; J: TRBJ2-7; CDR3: CASSFNTYEQYF; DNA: TGTGCCAGCAGTTTTAACACCTACGAGCAGTACTTC
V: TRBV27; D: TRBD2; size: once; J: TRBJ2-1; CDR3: CAVTALAGVSNEQFF; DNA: TGTGCGGTGACAGCCCTAGCGGGAGTGTCCAATGAGCAGTTCTTC